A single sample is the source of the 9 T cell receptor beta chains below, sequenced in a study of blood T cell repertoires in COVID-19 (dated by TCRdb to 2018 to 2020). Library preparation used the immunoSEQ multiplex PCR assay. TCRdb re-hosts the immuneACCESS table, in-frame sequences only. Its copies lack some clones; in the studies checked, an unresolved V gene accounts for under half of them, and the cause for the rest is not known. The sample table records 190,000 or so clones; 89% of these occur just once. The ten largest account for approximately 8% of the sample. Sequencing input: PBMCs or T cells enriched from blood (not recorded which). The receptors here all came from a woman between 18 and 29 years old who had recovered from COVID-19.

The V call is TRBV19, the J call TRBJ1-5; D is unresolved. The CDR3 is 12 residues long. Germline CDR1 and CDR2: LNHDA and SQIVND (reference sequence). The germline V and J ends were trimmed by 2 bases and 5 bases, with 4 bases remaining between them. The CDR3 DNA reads TGTGCCAGTAGTATATCATATCAGCCCCAGCATTTT. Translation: CASSISYQPQHF.

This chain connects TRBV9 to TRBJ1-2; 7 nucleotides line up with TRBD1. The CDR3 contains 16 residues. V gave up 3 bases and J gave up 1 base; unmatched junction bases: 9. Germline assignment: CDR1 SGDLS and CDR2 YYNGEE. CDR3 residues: CASSDRQGRSNYGYTF. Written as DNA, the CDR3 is TGTGCCAGCAGCGATCGACAGGGTCGGAGTAACTATGGCTACACCTTC.

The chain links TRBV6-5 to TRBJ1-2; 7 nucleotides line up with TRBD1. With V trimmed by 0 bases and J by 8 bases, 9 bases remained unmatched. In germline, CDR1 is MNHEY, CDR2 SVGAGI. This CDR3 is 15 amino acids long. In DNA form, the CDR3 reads TGTGCCAGCAGTTACTCTCAAGGGGGCCGCTGGGGCTACACCTTC. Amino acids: CASSYSQGGRWGYTF.

The CDR3 DNA follows: TGTGCCAGCAGCCAAGAGGCGGGGTCTGGGGCCAACGTCCTGACTTTC. This translates into CASSQEAGSGANVLTF. The chain combines TRBV4-2 with TRBJ2-6; D may be TRBD2 (6 bases). Germline V CDR1 and CDR2: LGHNA, YNFKEQ. There are 16 residues in the CDR3. V lost 0 bases, J lost 1 base, and 7 bases lay in between.

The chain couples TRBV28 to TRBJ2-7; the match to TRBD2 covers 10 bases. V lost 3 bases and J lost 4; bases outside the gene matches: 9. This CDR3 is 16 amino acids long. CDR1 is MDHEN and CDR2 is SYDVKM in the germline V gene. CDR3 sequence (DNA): TGTGCCAGCAGTTTTCCGCTAGCGGGGGCCGGGTACGAGCAGTACTTC. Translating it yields CASSFPLAGAGYEQYF.

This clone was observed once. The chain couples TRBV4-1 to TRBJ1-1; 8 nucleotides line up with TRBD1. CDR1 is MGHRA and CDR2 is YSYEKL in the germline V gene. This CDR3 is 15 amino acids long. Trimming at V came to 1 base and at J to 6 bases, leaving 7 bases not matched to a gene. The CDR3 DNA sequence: TGCGCCAGCAGCCAAGTCCAACAGGGGGGGTCTGAAGCTTTCTTT. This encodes CASSQVQQGGSEAFF.

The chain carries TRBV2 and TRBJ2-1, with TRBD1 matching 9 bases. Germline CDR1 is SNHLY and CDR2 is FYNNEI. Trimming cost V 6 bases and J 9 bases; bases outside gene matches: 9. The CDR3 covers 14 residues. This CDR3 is CASRPGTGRSEQFF. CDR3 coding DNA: TGTGCCAGCAGACCCGGGACAGGGAGGTCTGAGCAGTTCTTC.

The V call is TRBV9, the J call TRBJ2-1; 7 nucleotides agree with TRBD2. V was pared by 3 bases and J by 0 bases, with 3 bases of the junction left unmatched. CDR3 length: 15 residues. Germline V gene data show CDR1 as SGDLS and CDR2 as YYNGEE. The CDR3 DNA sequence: TGTGCCAGCAGCGAGAGCGGGAACTCCTACAATGAGCAGTTCTTC. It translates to CASSESGNSYNEQFF.

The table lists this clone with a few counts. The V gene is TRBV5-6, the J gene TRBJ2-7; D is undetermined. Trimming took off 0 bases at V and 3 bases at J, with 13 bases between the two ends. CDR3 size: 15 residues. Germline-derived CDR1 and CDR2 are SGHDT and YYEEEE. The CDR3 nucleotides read TGTGCCAGCAGCTTGGGGGTGCAGAGCGACTACGAGCAGTACTTC. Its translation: CASSLGVQSDYEQYF.